This entry lists 14 T cell receptor beta chains sequenced from one sample in a study of tumor-infiltrating lymphocytes in primary liver carcinoma. Taking about 18-32 mg of unsorted bulk tissue, the authors co-extracted RNA and DNA. Constant-region priming of around 490 ng total RNA yielded TCR beta cDNA. Construction of TCR beta libraries relied on three successive nested multiplex PCR rounds employing slightly modified ARM-PCR. Use of TRBV1-TRBV30 forward primers with a C-beta reverse primer characterized the first two PCR rounds, which lasted approximately 11 cycles each. One entry per CDR3 protein results from TCRdb running MiXCR on the multiplex PCR reads. This table holds 100,000 to 150,000 distinct CDR3 sequences, around 64% found once. Sequencing was carried out using liver tumor tissue from sampling region 3. Indicated subset: tumor region T3, left-lateral pole. The source of these receptors is a woman aged 55-70 years with primary liver carcinoma and hepatitis B virus infection.

A note on this clonotype: The junction and the germline gene differ at one end; a read error may be behind it. The rearrangement links TRBV6-6 to TRBJ2-5; D possibly corresponds to TRBD2 (6 bases). The length of the CDR3 is 15 residues. CDR1 is MNHNY, CDR2 SVGAGI, per germline (reference sequence). The DNA of the CDR3 is TGTGCCAGCAGCTACTACGGGGGTCGGCAAGAGACCCAGTACTTC. Its protein is CASSYYGGRQETQYF.

This clonotype was counted a few times. One base away lies a much larger clone, so this may be a sequencing read error. The V gene is TRBV6-1, the J gene TRBJ2-1; the D is unclear. CDR1 and CDR2 (germline): MNHNS, SASEGT. The CDR3 sequence is 12 residues long. CDR3 amino acids: CASGRSYSEQFF. DNA of the CDR3: TGTGCCAGCGGCCGCTCCTACAGTGAGCAGTTCTTC.

Regarding this clonotype: A much larger clonotype is one base distant, so this may be a read error. This chain uses TRBV7-8 with TRBJ2-1, with D tentatively TRBD2 (6 bases). V was clipped by 7 bases and J by 6 bases, with 13 bases between them. The CDR3 sequence is 13 residues long. The germline V gene has CDR1 SGHVS and CDR2 FQNEAQ. The CDR3 DNA reads TGTGCCAGCAACTTTTACGGGGGCAATGAGCAGTTCTTC. Protein sequence: CASNFYGGNEQFF.

The chain combines TRBV29-1 with TRBJ2-3; no firm D call. The CDR3 is 17 residues long. Germline CDR1 reads SQVTM; CDR2 reads ANQGSEA. V lost 3 bases to trimming and J lost 3 bases, with 22 bases between them. CDR3 in amino acids: CSVEQTPDGSLTDTQYF. CDR3 DNA: TGCAGCGTTGAGCAAACCCCGGACGGAAGCCTTACAGATACGCAGTATTTT.

This clonotype was observed at least ten times. V is TRBV29-1 and J is TRBJ1-1, with a weak D call TRBD1 (5 bases). The CDR3 covers 13 residues. Germline assignment: CDR1 SQVTM and CDR2 ANQGSEA. V was pared by 4 bases and J by 2 bases, with 11 bases between. The chain's CDR3 is CSVGNGANTEAFF. In DNA, the CDR3 is TGCAGCGTTGGGAATGGGGCAAACACTGAAGCTTTCTTT.

This clonotype occurred a few times. The chain has TRBV28 and TRBJ2-7; 7 nucleotides agree with TRBD1. Unmatched junction bases numbered 10, after V lost 7 bases and J lost 7 bases. The CDR3 has 13 residues. Germline V lookup: CDR1 MDHEN, CDR2 SYDVKM. Written as DNA, the CDR3 is TGTGCCAGCAATAGACAGGGTAATCGAGAGCAGTACTTC. Amino acid sequence: CASNRQGNREQYF.

The chain recombines TRBV6-6 with TRBJ1-5, with 9 nucleotides matching TRBD1. The germline V gene has CDR1 MNHNY and CDR2 SVGAGI (reference sequence). V dropped 6 bases and J dropped 1; count of bases not matched to a gene: 10. There are 17 residues in the CDR3. The CDR3 sequence is CASSRGQGVMSNQPQHF. The CDR3 DNA follows: TGTGCCAGCAGCAGGGGACAGGGAGTTATGAGCAATCAGCCCCAGCATTTT.

The chain is built from TRBV5-1 and TRBJ2-3; D uncertain. The CDR3 extends over 16 amino acids. The germline gives CDR1 SGHRS, CDR2 YFSETQ. Trimming removed 0 bases from V and 2 bases from J, with 13 bases in between. The CDR3 nucleotides read TGCGCCAGCAGCTTGGGACTCGCACACGACACAGATACGCAGTATTTT. Translating it yields CASSLGLAHDTDTQYF.

This clonotype was recorded many times. CDR3 amino acids: CASSLRTSGADTQYF. For the CDR3, the DNA is TGTGCCAGCAGCTTAAGGACTAGCGGGGCAGATACGCAGTATTTT. V and J are TRBV7-9 and TRBJ2-3; 12 bases line up with TRBD2. This CDR3 has 15 amino acids. Germline CDR1 reads SEHNR; CDR2 reads FQNEAQ (reference sequence). The V and J ends lost 2 bases and 4 bases, in that order; junction bases with no gene match: 1.

Points on this clonotype: Possible read error: a much larger clone is one base away. This chain connects TRBV7-9 to TRBJ1-1; D is unclear. The germline V gene encodes CDR1 SEHNR and CDR2 FQNEAQ (reference sequence). CDR3 length equals 14 residues. Trimming took 5 bases from V and 0 from J, leaving 10 bases between them. CDR3 region: CASSGVRVNTEAFF. The CDR3 DNA follows: TGTGCCAGCAGCGGGGTAAGAGTGAACACTGAAGCTTTCTTT.

A word on this clonotype: Germline and junction disagree at one end, which may indicate a read error. V is TRBV11-2 and J is TRBJ2-1, with TRBD1 as a possible D gene (8 bases). CDR1 SGHAT and CDR2 FQNNGV come from the germline V gene. The CDR3 length is 13 residues. CDR3 loop: CASSLDRDYEQFF. Here the CDR3 DNA reads TGTGCCAGTAGCTTGGACAGGGACTATGAGCAATTCTTC. The full variable domain, with the rest looked up from reference TRBV11-2 and TRBJ2-1, is EAGVAQSPRYKIIEKRQSVAFWCNPISGHATLYWYQQILGQGPKLLIQFQNNGVVDDSQLPKDRFSAERLKGVDSTLKIQPAKLEDSAVYLCASSLDRDYEQFFGPGTRLTVL.

In regard to this clonotype: A junction end diverges from the germline sequence, so it may reflect a read error. The rearrangement links TRBV7-8 to TRBJ2-1, with 13 bases identical to TRBD2. Germline loops: CDR1 SGHVS, CDR2 FQNEAQ. The CDR3 contains 15 residues. The CDR3 region is CASRYGTSGTHGQSF. DNA of the CDR3: TGTGCCAGCAGATACGGGACTAGCGGGACTCATGGGCAGTCCTTC. Using reference TRBV7-8 and TRBJ2-1 for the parts outside the CDR3, the full variable domain is GAGVSQSPRYKVAKRGQDVALRCDPISGHVSLFWYQQALGQGPEFLTYFQNEAQLDKSGLPSDRFFAERPEGSVSTLKIQRTQQEDSAVYLCASRYGTSGTHGQSFGPGTRLTVL.

A remark on this clonotype: Because it lacks the conserved phenylalanine or tryptophan at the end, this CDR3 is likely a read error. The chain combines TRBV6-2 or TRBV6-3 with TRBJ2-1; TRBD2 aligns across 9 bases. V lost 5 bases, J lost 11 bases, and 16 bases stayed unmatched. Germline values: CDR1 MNHEY, CDR2 SVGEGT. CDR3 length: 16 residues. DNA of the CDR3: TGTGCCAGCAGTCGAATCGGGACTAGCCAAATGGTAAAGCAGTTCTCC. It encodes CASSRIGTSQMVKQFS.

To note about this clonotype: A much larger clone differs by one base, so this may be a read error. This chain links TRBV14 with TRBJ2-2; D uncertain. CDR1 and CDR2 (germline): SGHDN, FVKESK. The CDR3 has 15 amino acids. The CDR3 nucleotides read TGTGTCAGCAGCCATAGGCAGGCCAACACCGGGGAGCTGTTTTTT. It is translated as CVSSHRQANTGELFF.